The 5 T cell receptor beta chains given below trace back to one sample, sequenced in a study of T cell changes during pregnancy in multiple sclerosis. Measured with immunoSEQ multiplex PCR; TCRdb has only the in-frame clones, and not every one. This table holds about 100,000 clones, around 92% found once. Sequenced here: peripheral blood, sampled after pregnancy. Source of these receptors: a female donor with multiple sclerosis, enrolled in a pregnancy study.

This chain joins TRBV30 and TRBJ1-3; no clear D. Trimming removed 3 bases from V and 0 bases from J, with 9 bases in between. The CDR3 runs 14 residues. Looked up from germline, CDR1 is GTSNPN and CDR2 is SVGIG (reference sequence). The CDR3 coding sequence is TGTGCCTGGAGAGTCTCCGGCTCTGGAAACACCATATATTTT. It codes for CAWRVSGSGNTIYF.

The chain employs TRBV30 and TRBJ1-1, with D unresolved. V shed 0 bases and J shed 6 bases, with 8 bases lying between them. The CDR3 is 12 residues long. Germline lookup yields CDR1 GTSNPN and CDR2 SVGIG (reference sequence). The CDR3: CAWSVRAPEAFF. CDR3 coding DNA: TGTGCCTGGAGTGTACGAGCTCCTGAAGCTTTCTTT.

The chain has TRBV19 and TRBJ1-2; weak D call: TRBD1 (5 bases). The germline V and J ends were trimmed by 4 bases and 10 bases, with 13 bases remaining between them. CDR3 length equals 12 residues. The germline gives CDR1 LNHDA, CDR2 SQIVND (reference sequence). CDR3: CASSKAGQVYTF. Here the CDR3 DNA reads TGTGCCAGTAGTAAAGCGGGGCAAGTCTACACCTTC. Based on the CDR3 plus reference TRBV19 and TRBJ1-2, the full variable domain is DGGITQSPKYLFRKEGQNVTLSCEQNLNHDAMYWYRQDPGQGLRLIYYSQIVNDFQKGDIAEGYSVSREKKESFPLTVTSAQKNPTAFYLCASSKAGQVYTFGSGTRLTVV.

In this sample, this clone turned up once. This sequence joins TRBV28 and TRBJ1-1; D might be TRBD1 (5 bases). Trimming left V 3 bases short and J 11 bases short, with 13 bases between. The germline CDR1 and CDR2 sequences are MDHEN and SYDVKM. The CDR3 has 12 residues. The CDR3 spells CASSLWGGRAFF. The CDR3 coding sequence is TGTGCCAGCAGTTTGTGGGGGGGGAGGGCTTTCTTT.

This clone is a singleton in its sample. The chain has TRBV9 and TRBJ2-5; 12 bases are shared with TRBD2. The J segment lost 1 base and the V segment lost 4 bases, leaving 8 bases of the junction unmatched. CDR3 size: 17 residues. The V gene's germline CDR1 is SGDLS and CDR2 YYNGEE. The CDR3 DNA reads TGTGCCAGCAGCCTAGCGGGGGGGAGGCTGGTCCAAGAGACCCAGTACTTC. Protein sequence: CASSLAGGRLVQETQYF.